This TCR beta chain was identified in a study of Ad26.COV2.S vaccination and SARS-CoV-2 variants. The overall study: Of the COV1001 trial arms, the Ad26.COV2.S arm included the donor. Ad26.COV2.S given intramuscularly, once or twice 56 days apart. Study-wide results and caveats: Reports say spike-specific CD8+ and CD4+ T cell responses covered substantial breadth after vaccination.

Only in-frame clones appear in the TCRdb table, and some are missing; sequencing was by immunoSEQ multiplex PCR. The sample records some 250,000 clones, around 87% being singletons. V was trimmed by 4 bases and J by 8 bases, leaving 12 bases between them. The CDR3 totals 13 residues. Per germline, CDR1 GTSNPN and CDR2 SVGIG (reference sequence). Note on this clone: Its antigen is still unknown.

This sample's treatment: some 20 received Ad26.COV2.S at low or high dose, single or two shots; about 5 received placebo; per-sample allocation not given. Repertoires come from day 63 after the first vaccine or placebo injection. The individual, an adult aged 18-55 years, was a donor in Boston. The chain has TRBV30 and TRBJ1-6; D not certain. This TCR was sampled from a person aged 18-65 years who received the Ad26.COV2.S COVID-19 vaccine or a placebo. Material: peripheral blood, obtained in a trial of Ad26.COV2.S vaccine versus placebo. CDR3 protein: CAWTGQWDSPLHF. DNA for the CDR3: TGTGCCTGGACGGGTCAGTGGGATTCACCCCTCCACTTT. The full variable domain, in which reference TRBV30 and TRBJ1-6 provide the parts outside the CDR3, is SQTIHQWPATLVQPVGSPLSLECTVEGTSNPNLYWYRQAAGRGLQLLFYSVGIGQISSEVPQNLSASRPQDRQFILSSKKLLLSDSGFYLCAWTGQWDSPLHFGNGTRLTVT.